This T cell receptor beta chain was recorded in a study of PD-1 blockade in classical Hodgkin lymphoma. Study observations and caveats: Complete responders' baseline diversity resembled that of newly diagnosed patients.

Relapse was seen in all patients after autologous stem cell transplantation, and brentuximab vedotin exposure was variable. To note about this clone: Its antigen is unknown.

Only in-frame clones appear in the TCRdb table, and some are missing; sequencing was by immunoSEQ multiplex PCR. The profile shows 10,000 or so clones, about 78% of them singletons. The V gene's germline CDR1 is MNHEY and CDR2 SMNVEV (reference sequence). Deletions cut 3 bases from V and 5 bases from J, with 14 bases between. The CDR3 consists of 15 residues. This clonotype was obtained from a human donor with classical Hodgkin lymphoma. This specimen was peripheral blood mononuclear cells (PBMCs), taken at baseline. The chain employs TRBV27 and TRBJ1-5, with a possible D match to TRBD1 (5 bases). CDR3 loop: CASSLRGSRDQPQHF. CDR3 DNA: TGTGCCAGCAGTTTGCGGGGTTCCAGGGATCAGCCCCAGCATTTT.